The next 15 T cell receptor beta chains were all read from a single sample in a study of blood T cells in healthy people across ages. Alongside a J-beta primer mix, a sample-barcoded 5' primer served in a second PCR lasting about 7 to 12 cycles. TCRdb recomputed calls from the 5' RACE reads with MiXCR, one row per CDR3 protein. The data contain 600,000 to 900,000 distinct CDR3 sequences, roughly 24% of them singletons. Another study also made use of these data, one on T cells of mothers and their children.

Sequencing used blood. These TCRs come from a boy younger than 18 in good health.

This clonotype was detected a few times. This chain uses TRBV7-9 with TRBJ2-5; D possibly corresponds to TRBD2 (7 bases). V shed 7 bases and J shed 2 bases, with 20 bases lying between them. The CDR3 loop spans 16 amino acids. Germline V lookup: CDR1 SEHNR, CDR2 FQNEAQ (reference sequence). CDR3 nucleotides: TGTGCCAGCACCCCAAGTCGGGGGGCCGGGCAAGAGACCCAGTACTTC. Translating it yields CASTPSRGAGQETQYF.

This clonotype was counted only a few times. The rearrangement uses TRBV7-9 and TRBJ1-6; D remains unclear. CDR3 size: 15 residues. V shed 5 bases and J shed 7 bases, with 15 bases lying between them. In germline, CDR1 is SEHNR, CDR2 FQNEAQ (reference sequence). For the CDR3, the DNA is TGTGCCAGCAGCCGAGGGTCTGTCGGGAATTCACCCCTCCACTTT. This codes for CASSRGSVGNSPLHF.

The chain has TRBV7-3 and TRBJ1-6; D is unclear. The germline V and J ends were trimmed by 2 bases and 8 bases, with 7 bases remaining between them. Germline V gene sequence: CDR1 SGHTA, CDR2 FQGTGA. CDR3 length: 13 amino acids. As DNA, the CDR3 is TGTGCCAGCAGCTTAGATGGGTATTCACCCCTCCACTTT. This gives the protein CASSLDGYSPLHF.

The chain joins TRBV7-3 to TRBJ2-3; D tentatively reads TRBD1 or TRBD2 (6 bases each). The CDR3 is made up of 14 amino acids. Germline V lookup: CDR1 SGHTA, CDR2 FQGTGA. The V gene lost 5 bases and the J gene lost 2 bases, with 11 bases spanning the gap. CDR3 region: CASSRGAVTDTQYF. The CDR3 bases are TGTGCCAGCAGCAGGGGGGCCGTCACAGATACGCAGTATTTT.

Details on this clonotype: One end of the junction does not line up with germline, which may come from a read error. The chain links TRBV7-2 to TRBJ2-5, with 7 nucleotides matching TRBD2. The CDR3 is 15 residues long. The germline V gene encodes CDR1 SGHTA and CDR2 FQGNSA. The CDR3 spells CASSLSGTMQESQYF. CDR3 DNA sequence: TGTGCCAGCAGCCTCTCCGGGACTATGCAAGAGAGCCAGTACTTC.

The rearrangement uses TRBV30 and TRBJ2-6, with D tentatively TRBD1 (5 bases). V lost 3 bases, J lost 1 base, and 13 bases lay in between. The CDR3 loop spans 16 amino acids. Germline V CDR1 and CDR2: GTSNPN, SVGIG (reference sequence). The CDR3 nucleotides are TGTGCCTGGAGGGGTAGACAGCATTCTGGGGCCAACGTCCTGACTTTC. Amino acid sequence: CAWRGRQHSGANVLTF.

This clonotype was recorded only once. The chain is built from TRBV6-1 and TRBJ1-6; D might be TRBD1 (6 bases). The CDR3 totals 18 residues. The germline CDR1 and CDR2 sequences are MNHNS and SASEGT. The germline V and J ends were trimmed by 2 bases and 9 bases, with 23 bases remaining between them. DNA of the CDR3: TGTGCCAGCAGTGAAAAAGGGATTCGGGACACGGCTCGTTCACCCCTCCACTTT. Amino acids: CASSEKGIRDTARSPLHF.

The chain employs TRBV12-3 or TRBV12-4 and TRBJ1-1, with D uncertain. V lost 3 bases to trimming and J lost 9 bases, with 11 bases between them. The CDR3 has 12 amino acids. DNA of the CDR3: TGTGCCAGCAGTTTTATGAGGGAAAAAGCTTTCTTT. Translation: CASSFMREKAFF.

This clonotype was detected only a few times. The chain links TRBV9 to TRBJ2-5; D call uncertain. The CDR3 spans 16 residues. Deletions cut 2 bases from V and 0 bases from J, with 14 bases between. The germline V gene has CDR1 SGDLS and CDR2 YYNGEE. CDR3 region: CASSVGAGAYQETQYF. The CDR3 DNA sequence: TGTGCCAGCAGCGTGGGCGCCGGAGCGTACCAAGAGACCCAGTACTTC.

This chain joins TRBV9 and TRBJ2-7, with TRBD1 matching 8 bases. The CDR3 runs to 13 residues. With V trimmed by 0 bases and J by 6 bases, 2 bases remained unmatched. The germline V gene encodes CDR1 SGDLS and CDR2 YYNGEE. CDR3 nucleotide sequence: TGTGCCAGCAGCGTAGTAACAGGGGGCGAGCAGTACTTC. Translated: CASSVVTGGEQYF.

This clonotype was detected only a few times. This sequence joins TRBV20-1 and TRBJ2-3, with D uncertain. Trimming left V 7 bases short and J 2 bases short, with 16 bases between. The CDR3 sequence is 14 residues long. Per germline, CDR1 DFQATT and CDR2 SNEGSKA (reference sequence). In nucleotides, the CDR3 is TGCAGTGTCTATCCGGTTTGGCCCACAGATACGCAGTATTTT. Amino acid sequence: CSVYPVWPTDTQYF.

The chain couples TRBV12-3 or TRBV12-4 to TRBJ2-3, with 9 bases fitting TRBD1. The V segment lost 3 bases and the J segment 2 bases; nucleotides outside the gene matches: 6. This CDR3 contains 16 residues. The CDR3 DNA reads TGTGCCAGCAGTTTCGGAGACAGGGGGGCCACAGATACGCAGTATTTT. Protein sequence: CASSFGDRGATDTQYF.

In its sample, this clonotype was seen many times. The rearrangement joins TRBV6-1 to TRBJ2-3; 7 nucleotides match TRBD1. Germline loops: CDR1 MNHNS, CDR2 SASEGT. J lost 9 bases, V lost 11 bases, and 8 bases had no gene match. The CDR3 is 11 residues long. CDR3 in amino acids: CAGRDSGTQYF. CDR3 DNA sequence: TGTGCCGGTCGGGACAGTGGGACGCAGTATTTT.

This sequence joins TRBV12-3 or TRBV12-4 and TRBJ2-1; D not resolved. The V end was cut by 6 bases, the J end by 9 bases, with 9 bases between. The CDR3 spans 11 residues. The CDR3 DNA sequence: TGTGCCAGCAGCATTGCCACTGAGCAGTTCTTC. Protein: CASSIATEQFF.

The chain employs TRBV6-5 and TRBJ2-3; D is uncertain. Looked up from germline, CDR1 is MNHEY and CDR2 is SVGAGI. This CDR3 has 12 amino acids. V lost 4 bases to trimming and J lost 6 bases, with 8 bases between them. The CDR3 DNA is TGTGCCAGCAGTTGGCGTGGGGATACGCAGTATTTT. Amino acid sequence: CASSWRGDTQYF.